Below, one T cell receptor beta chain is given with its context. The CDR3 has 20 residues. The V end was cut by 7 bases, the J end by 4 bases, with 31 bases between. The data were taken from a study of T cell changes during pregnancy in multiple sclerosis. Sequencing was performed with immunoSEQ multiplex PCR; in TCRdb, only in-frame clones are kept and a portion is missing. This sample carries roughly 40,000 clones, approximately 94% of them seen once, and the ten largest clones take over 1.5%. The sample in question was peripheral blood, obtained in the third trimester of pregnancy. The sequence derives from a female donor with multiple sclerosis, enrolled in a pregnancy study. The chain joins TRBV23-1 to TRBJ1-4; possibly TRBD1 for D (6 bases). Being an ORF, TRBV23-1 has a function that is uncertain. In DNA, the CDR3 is TGCGCCAGCATTTTTACCGAACAGGGAGGGGGTGGTTTTAATAATGAAAAACTGTTTTTT. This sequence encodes CASIFTEQGGGGFNNEKLFF.